The source of this TCR beta chain is a study of cytomegalovirus exposure and HLA in healthy donors. Study observations and caveats: It was in a later analysis that TCR association rates were seen to vary by HLA locus, highest for DRB1 and lowest for HLA-C. A later analysis linked a missense variant in DCLRE1C to the trimming of TCR beta V and J genes.

This clone was detected only a few times. Antigen specificity is unknown. Germline V gives CDR1 SGHNT, CDR2 YYREEE (reference sequence). Trimming removed 0 bases from V and 6 bases from J, with 10 bases in between. The length of the CDR3 is 14 residues. The PCR was carried out with 60 Vbeta primers and 13 Jbeta primers. The protocol was immunoSEQ multiplex PCR, while the TCRdb copy is restricted to in-frame clones and leaves out a portion. Here the sample spans some 160,000 clones, about 88% being singletons. The chain joins TRBV5-4 to TRBJ1-5; possible D gene TRBD1, 6 bases. Sequencing was carried out using PBMCs. This receptor was identified in a woman aged 18-30 years in good health and CMV-seronegative. The CDR3 nucleotides are TGTGCCAGCAGCTTGGTTGGGGGCGGTCAGCCCCAGCATTTT. The encoded protein is CASSLVGGGQPQHF.